This T cell receptor beta chain was recovered during a study of shared clonotypes between healthy human individuals. Findings of the study overall: Only blood underwent sampling, and tissue repertoires likely differ. Clonotypes shared by all four sorted-subset donors had higher generation probabilities than non-shared clonotypes.

Clones were sequenced by immunoSEQ multiplex PCR, and TCRdb holds only the in-frame ones, with some missing. The sample has fewer than 2.5 million clones, 93% seen once. Concerning this clone: Its antigen is unidentified.

V was clipped by 6 bases and J by 4 bases, with 9 bases between them. The CDR3 covers 13 residues. Germline V CDR1 and CDR2: ENHRY, SYGVKD. Everyone who donated was a Caucasian adult who lived in Nashville, Tennessee. The TCR originated in a man aged 18 to 30 in good health. Some clones in this sample may be carry-over from other donors' samples. The V call is TRBV10-3, the J call TRBJ2-2; D gene unclear. What was sequenced was naive CD4+ T cells from PBMCs. Sample subset: CD45RA+ positively selected. The CDR3 loop reads CAISSLATGELFF. The CDR3 DNA sequence: TGTGCCATCAGCAGCTTGGCCACCGGGGAGCTGTTTTTT.